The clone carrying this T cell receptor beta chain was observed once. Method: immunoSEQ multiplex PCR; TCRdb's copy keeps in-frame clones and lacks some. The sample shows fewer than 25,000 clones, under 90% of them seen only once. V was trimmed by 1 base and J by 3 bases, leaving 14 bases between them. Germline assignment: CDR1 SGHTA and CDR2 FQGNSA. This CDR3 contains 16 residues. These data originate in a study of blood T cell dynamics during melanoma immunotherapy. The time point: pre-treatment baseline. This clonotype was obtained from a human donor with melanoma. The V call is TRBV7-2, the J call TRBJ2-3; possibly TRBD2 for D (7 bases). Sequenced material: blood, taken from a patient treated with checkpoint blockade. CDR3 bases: TGTGCCAGCAGCTTAGGAGGGGGGGCCCGAACAGATACGCAGTATTTT. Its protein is CASSLGGGARTDTQYF.